Listed below are T cell receptor beta chains from one sample, sequenced in a study of glioma-infiltrating T cells after dendritic cell vaccination. Produced via immunoSEQ multiplex PCR; TCRdb's table is partial and in-frame only. This table has about 87,000 clones, roughly four fifths appearing once. Sequences were derived from blood, sampled after dendritic cell vaccination. Receptors were obtained from a human donor with glioblastoma. Each CDR3 is given with its conserved first and last residue. The D gene is left open where the match is weak. Clone size appears in some rows only: once, few, many, or a class for an expanded clone.

D gene | J gene | V gene | clone size | CDR3 DNA | CDR3 protein
TRBD2 | TRBJ2-1 | TRBV19 | - | TGTGCCAGTAGACCCTCTAGCGGGGGGGCCGATGAGCAGTTCTTC | CASRPSSGGADEQFF
- | TRBJ1-1 | TRBV4-2 | - | TGTGCCAGCAGCCAGCTAGGGCAGGGGAACACTGAAGCTTTCTTT | CASSQLGQGNTEAFF
- | TRBJ1-6 | TRBV5-1 | - | TGCGCCAGCAGCTTGGGTCAGCCCCGTGGGGCCCAGAATAATTCACCCCTCCACTTT | CASSLGQPRGAQNNSPLHF
TRBD1 | TRBJ2-6 | TRBV2 | - | TGTGCCAGCATTCGAAAGGGACAGGGGGCGGCTGGGGCCAACGTCCTGACTTTC | CASIRKGQGAAGANVLTF
- | TRBJ2-3 | TRBV5-5 | few | TGTGCCAGCAGCTTGGGCAGGGTTGGCACAGATACGCAGTATTTT | CASSLGRVGTDTQYF
TRBD2 | TRBJ2-5 | TRBV5-1 | - | TGCGCCAGCAGCCGTGGAGGCGGGGGCCAAGAGACCCAGTACTTC | CASSRGGGGQETQYF
- | TRBJ1-1 | TRBV19 | - | TGTGCCAGTAGTATCGGAGGAGGAGGAACTGAAGCTTTCTTT | CASSIGGGGTEAFF
TRBD1 | TRBJ1-1 | TRBV19 | - | TGTGCCAGTAGTCGGGACAGAAACACTGAAGCTTTCTTT | CASSRDRNTEAFF
- | TRBJ1-3 | TRBV13 | - | TGTGCCAGCAGCTCTTCGACGGGGTACTCTGGAAACACCATATATTTT | CASSSSTGYSGNTIYF
- | TRBJ1-2 | TRBV4-1 | - | TGCGCCAGCAGCATGAGCGGGGGGAGTGGCTACACCTTC | CASSMSGGSGYTF
TRBD1 | TRBJ2-5 | TRBV2 | - | TGTGCCAGCAGTGAAGAAGGGACAGGGGGAGAGACCCAGTACTTC | CASSEEGTGGETQYF
TRBD1 | TRBJ1-1 | TRBV27 | - | TGTGCCAGCAGTTTACGGACAGGGACGAACACTGAAGCTTTCTTT | CASSLRTGTNTEAFF
TRBD1 | TRBJ1-2 | TRBV9 | few | TGTGCCAGCAGCGTACCTGAGGACAGGGGGCTGGACTATGGCTACACCTTC | CASSVPEDRGLDYGYTF
TRBD1 | TRBJ1-4 | TRBV7-9 | - | TGTGCCAGCAGCGTAGGATCGGGACAGCATGAAAAACTGTTTTTT | CASSVGSGQHEKLFF
- | TRBJ2-2 | TRBV28 | - | TGTGCCAGCAGTCCTACCGTCTTGCCGAAGAACACCGGGGAGCTGTTTTTT | CASSPTVLPKNTGELFF
TRBD1 | TRBJ1-1 | TRBV9 | - | TGTGCCAGCAGCGCGGGACAGGGTGTCACTGAAGCTTTCTTT | CASSAGQGVTEAFF
TRBD2 | TRBJ2-1 | TRBV5-8 | - | TGTGCCAGCAGCTTAACCGGAAGGACTAGCGGGGGCAATGAGCAGTTCTTC | CASSLTGRTSGGNEQFF
TRBD1 | TRBJ2-2 | TRBV5-4 | - | TGTGCCAGCAGCCGGGACAGGAACACCGGGGAGCTGTTTTTT | CASSRDRNTGELFF
- | TRBJ1-1 | TRBV7-2 | once | TGTGCCAGCAGCTATTTAGGAGGGCTCTTTCAGAACACTGAAGCTTTCTTT | CASSYLGGLFQNTEAFF
- | TRBJ1-1 | TRBV7-8 | - | TGTGCCAGCGGCCGGGTGAGGGGACTGTCCACTGAAGCTTTCTTT | CASGRVRGLSTEAFF
- | TRBJ1-1 | TRBV25-1 | - | TGTGCCAGCAGTGATGGGCTCCGAGCTTTCTTT | CASSDGLRAFF
- | TRBJ2-2 | TRBV6-1 | - | TGTGCCAGCAGCCAGGACACGACCGGGGAGCTGTTTTTT | CASSQDTTGELFF